The 16 T cell receptor beta chains reported below all come from one sample, sequenced in a study of technical replicates of blood from four donors (dated by TCRdb to about 2017). Libraries were prepared through the immunoSEQ multiplex PCR assay. The clones in this table, taken by TCRdb from immuneACCESS, are in-frame only. Not every clone is retained; where verified, under half of the shortfall comes from an unresolved V gene, and the cause of the rest is unknown. This sample comprises nearly 90,000 clones, 95% of them detected only once. The ten largest account for under 0.35% of the sample. Sequencing was done on a sample of T cells isolated from PBMCs. Receptor source: a human donor in good health.

This sequence joins TRBV6-5 and TRBJ1-3; D uncertain. Trimming shortened V by 10 bases and J by 4 bases, and 11 bases separated the two germline ends. The germline V gene has CDR1 MNHEY and CDR2 SVGAGI. The CDR3 loop spans 12 amino acids. CDR3 nucleotides: TGTGCCACCTTAAGCGTGGGAAACACCATATATTTT. This sequence encodes CATLSVGNTIYF.

The V gene is TRBV28, the J gene TRBJ2-3; 7 nucleotides match TRBD2. V dropped 3 bases and J dropped 2; count of bases not matched to a gene: 5. The CDR3 is made up of 15 amino acids. In germline, CDR1 is MDHEN, CDR2 SYDVKM. This CDR3 reads CASSLGGLFTDTQYF. CDR3 bases: TGTGCCAGCAGTTTGGGGGGACTATTCACAGATACGCAGTATTTT. Together with reference TRBV28 and TRBJ2-3, the CDR3 gives the full variable domain: DVKVTQSSRYLVKRTGEKVFLECVQDMDHENMFWYRQDPGLGLRLIYFSYDVKMKEKGDIPEGYSVSREKKERFSLILESASTNQTSMYLCASSLGGLFTDTQYFGPGTRLTVL.

The chain employs TRBV10-3 and TRBJ1-1; D possibly corresponds to TRBD1 (6 bases). This CDR3 has 13 residues. The germline V gene has CDR1 ENHRY and CDR2 SYGVKD. Trimming stripped 9 bases from V and 2 bases from J, with 13 bases between. CDR3 nucleotides: TGTGCCATTATACAGGGAGCCAACACTGAAGCTTTCTTT. Its protein product is CAIIQGANTEAFF.

This chain joins TRBV27 and TRBJ2-2; possibly TRBD2 for D (5 bases). This CDR3 has 15 residues. Germline CDR1 reads MNHEY; CDR2 reads SMNVEV (reference sequence). The V end was cut by 3 bases, the J end by 5 bases, with 13 bases between. The DNA for the CDR3 is TGTGCCAGCAGTTTGGGTGGGAGTGGAACCGGGGAGCTGTTTTTT. This translates into CASSLGGSGTGELFF.

This chain links TRBV30 with TRBJ2-5; 8 bases align to TRBD1. Germline loops: CDR1 GTSNPN, CDR2 SVGIG (reference sequence). V shed 2 bases and J 5 bases; nucleotides not matched to a gene: 13. The CDR3 has 16 residues. This chain's CDR3 is CAWSPTGGPFWETQYF. The DNA for the CDR3 is TGTGCCTGGAGTCCCACAGGGGGACCCTTCTGGGAGACCCAGTACTTC.

The V call is TRBV6-5, the J call TRBJ2-1; 7 positions match TRBD2. Trimming at V came to 5 bases and at J to 3 bases, leaving 4 bases not matched to a gene. Per germline, CDR1 MNHEY and CDR2 SVGAGI. CDR3 length equals 14 residues. The CDR3 spells CASSLAAHYNEQFF. The CDR3 DNA reads TGTGCCAGCAGTCTAGCGGCCCACTACAATGAGCAGTTCTTC.

The chain is built from TRBV6-1 and TRBJ2-5; TRBD1 matches 11 bases. Germline CDR1 and CDR2: MNHNS and SASEGT. The length of the CDR3 is 15 residues. V lost 6 bases and J lost 5; bases outside the gene matches: 8. In DNA, the CDR3 is TGTGCCAGCAGAACCGGGACAGGGGGACGTGAGACCCAGTACTTC. Translated: CASRTGTGGRETQYF.

The chain recombines TRBV9 with TRBJ1-5; D is ambiguous. There are 14 residues in the CDR3. Germline V lookup: CDR1 SGDLS, CDR2 YYNGEE. V was clipped by 0 bases and J by 1 base, with 5 bases between them. DNA of the CDR3: TGTGCCAGCAGCGTAGGTATAAGCAATCAGCCCCAGCATTTT. Translation: CASSVGISNQPQHF. Full variable domain (remainder filled in from reference TRBV9 and TRBJ1-5): DSGVTQTPKHLITATGQRVTLRCSPRSGDLSVYWYQQSLDQGLQFLIQYYNGEERAKGNILERFSAQQFPDLHSELNLSSLELGDSALYFCASSVGISNQPQHFGDGTRLSIL.

Remarks on this clone: The sample carries other DNA sequences with the same CDR3. The rearrangement joins TRBV18 to TRBJ2-2, with 7 nucleotides matching TRBD2. The CDR3 has 16 residues. V dropped 0 bases and J dropped 3; count of bases not matched to a gene: 4. Germline lookup yields CDR1 KGHSH and CDR2 LQKENI. Written as DNA, the CDR3 is TGTGCCAGCTCACCACCAATTAGCGGGCACACCGGGGAGCTGTTTTTT. Encoded protein: CASSPPISGHTGELFF.

The chain is built from TRBV10-3 and TRBJ2-7; 9 nucleotides line up with TRBD2. Looked up from germline, CDR1 is ENHRY and CDR2 is SYGVKD. The junction had 17 bases not matched to a gene; V was cut back by 8 bases and J by 3 bases. This CDR3 has 17 residues. CDR3 DNA sequence: TGTGCCATCTCCGGGGCCCAACTAGCGGGTAAAAACTACGAGCAGTACTTC. Protein product: CAISGAQLAGKNYEQYF.

V usage is TRBV7-9 and J usage is TRBJ2-7, with TRBD2 identical over 12 bases. The germline V gene has CDR1 SEHNR and CDR2 FQNEAQ (reference sequence). V shed 5 bases, J shed 4 bases, and the junction held 6 bases outside the gene matches. CDR3 size: 15 residues. In nucleotides, the CDR3 is TGTGCCAGCAGCCCCCAGACTAGCGGGAGTTACGAGCAGTACTTC. Amino acid sequence: CASSPQTSGSYEQYF.

The rearrangement links TRBV6-5 to TRBJ2-2, with 7 bases matching TRBD2. This CDR3 is 16 amino acids long. Germline loops: CDR1 MNHEY, CDR2 SVGAGI. With V trimmed by 3 bases and J by 1 base, 5 bases remained unmatched. CDR3 nucleotides: TGTGCCAGCAGTTATGGGGCTAGCGGGAACACCGGGGAGCTGTTTTTT. It codes for CASSYGASGNTGELFF.

The rearrangement uses TRBV27 and TRBJ1-1; no clear D. V was shortened by 5 bases and J by 4 bases, with 8 bases between the two germline ends. This CDR3 contains 12 residues. Germline CDR1 and CDR2: MNHEY and SMNVEV (reference sequence). CDR3 DNA: TGTGCCAGCAGTCCCGGTGGCACTGAAGCTTTCTTT. This encodes CASSPGGTEAFF.

The V call is TRBV2, the J call TRBJ2-1; the D gene is possibly TRBD1 (5 bases). The V and J ends lost 7 bases and 1 base respectively, with 11 bases between them. This CDR3 has 14 residues. The V gene's germline CDR1 is SNHLY and CDR2 FYNNEI. DNA for the CDR3: TGTGCCAGCAATAGGGGCATATCCTACAATGAGCAGTTCTTC. Translated: CASNRGISYNEQFF.

The rearrangement joins TRBV18 to TRBJ1-5; TRBD1 agrees at 7 bases. CDR1 is KGHSH and CDR2 is LQKENI in the germline V gene. Trimming at V came to 3 bases and at J to 3 bases, leaving 2 bases not matched to a gene. The CDR3 length is 14 residues. CDR3 bases: TGTGCCAGCTCACCGACAGGGATCAATCAGCCCCAGCATTTT. Amino acid sequence: CASSPTGINQPQHF.

CDR3 coding DNA: TGTGCCAGCAGCTTAGGTCCCGGGGTAGCTTTCTTT. Amino acids: CASSLGPGVAFF. This chain links TRBV11-3 with TRBJ1-1; D uncertain. The CDR3 spans 12 residues. Per germline, CDR1 SGHNT and CDR2 YENEEA. The V end was cut by 1 base, the J end by 10 bases, with 10 bases between. Complete variable domain (other parts from reference TRBV11-3 and TRBJ1-1): EAGVVQSPRYKIIEKKQPVAFWCNPISGHNTLYWYLQNLGQGPELLIRYENEEAVDDSQLPKDRFSAERLKGVDSTLKIQPAELGDSAVYLCASSLGPGVAFFGQGTRLTVV.